Here is one TCR beta chain with its context. Its recognized antigen is unknown. There are no base qualities to consult, and no much larger clone falls within one base. Participants in the prospective study were enrolled through a virtual design, were aged roughly 18 to 100 years, and lived in approximately 25 United States geographic areas. In the prospective study, participants were assigned to cohorts based on the clinical history participants reported in a screening survey and a study questionnaire. Exposed participants had been in contact, within 2 weeks of entering the study, with a person who had a PCR-confirmed or clinician-diagnosed case of COVID-19. Each participant in the prospective study had whole blood, serum and a nasopharyngeal or oropharyngeal swab collected by mobile phlebotomists. Additional blood draws and questionnaires over an approximately two-month period could optionally be provided by prospective study participants. Before DNA extraction, blood samples from the prospective study were shipped at room temperature or frozen.

These data belong to a study of blood T cell repertoires in COVID-19 (dated by TCRdb to the early 2020s). Regarding the study in general: Samples from collaborators originated in the United States, Italy and Spain and spanned both the acute and convalescent phases of COVID-19. The prospective study material was composed of cDNA or gDNA derived from T cells, B-cell-depleted T cells, or PBMCs. Deeply sampled blood TCRbeta repertoires from subjects exposed to, actively infected with, or recovered from COVID-19 were included in the dataset. The repertoires were released in a freely available public database meant as a resource for research on the immune response to SARS-CoV-2. The samples were drawn from two sources: the first 160 participants of the ongoing ImmuneRACE study, and 1,000 to 1,500 subjects contributed by 6 global collaborators. The sample metadata nearly always contained a de-identified subject ID, COVID-19 status, age in years and sex. Where available, HLA class I and class II types were taken from metadata supplied by the sample provider and were not determined by assay-based typing.

At the junction V is shortened by 3 bases and J by 7 bases, with 15 bases in between. Its CDR3 holds 14 amino acids, cysteine through phenylalanine. Only the CDR3 part of the read is kept: 42 bases, read in frame from the first base. For CDR1 and CDR2, the germline V gene lists SGHVS and FNYEAQ. TCRbeta CDR3 regions were amplified from genomic DNA using the immunoSEQ Assay, a bias-controlled multiplex PCR. The paper's processing steps were these. The number of nucleated cells in each sample was estimated by amplification of reference gene primers within the assay. To quantify the absolute abundance of each unique TCRbeta CDR3 rearrangement, sequence reads were collapsed and filtered. For each sample, productive Simpson clonality was calculated as the square root of Simpson's diversity index across productive rearrangements. TCRdb re-hosts the immuneACCESS table, in-frame sequences only. Its copies lack some clones; in the studies checked, an unresolved V gene accounts for under half of them, and the cause for the rest is not known. That table supplies the V and J calls and clone size; D and trimming were determined from the DNA. The sample records 150,000 to 200,000 clones, roughly 84% of which are singletons. 3% to 3.5% of the sample is taken by the ten largest.

General conclusions and limits of the study: Clinical and demographic metadata were provided uncurated, with the amount varying by source and participant.

Material for sequencing was PBMCs or T cells enriched from blood (not recorded which). The chain couples TRBV7-6 to TRBJ1-2; TRBD1 could be the D gene, as 6 bases match. The TCR was taken from a woman in her thirties who had been exposed to COVID-19. The encoded CDR3 is CASSFTGFDGGYTF. The nucleotide sequence is given as TGTGCCAGCAGCTTTACAGGGTTCGACGGTGGCTACACCTTC.